This T cell receptor beta chain was profiled in a study of T cells after yellow fever vaccination. Deletions cut 0 bases from V and 5 bases from J, with 17 bases between. Germline-derived CDR1 and CDR2 are SGHKS and YYEKEE (reference sequence). This CDR3 is built from 16 residues. The study's findings and limits: Post-booster repertoires contained most primary-vaccination clones again (about 96% CD4, approximately 88% CD8).

In TCRdb, the 5' RACE reads were re-called with MiXCR into one record per CDR3 protein. Among about 340,000 distinct CDR3 sequences listed, about 12% were seen once. This clonotype turned up a few times. Its antigen is still unknown. The genes are TRBV5-5 and TRBJ2-5, with D perhaps TRBD1 (5 bases). This clonotype was obtained from a man between 18 and 35 years old who received the YFV17D yellow fever vaccine. This specimen consisted of CD4+ T cells sorted from PBMCs, obtained 15 days after the yellow fever booster vaccination. For the CDR3, the DNA is TGTGCCAGCAGCTTGGTGAGGACCTCAAAGGGGGAGACCCAGTACTTC. It yields the protein CASSLVRTSKGETQYF.